This is a list of T cell receptor beta chains from one sample in a study of beta chain features in type 1 diabetes. Repertoires were generated with immunoSEQ multiplex PCR, while TCRdb's copy carries only in-frame clones and drops some. Seen here are 680,000 or so clones, around 15% observed once, and the top ten hold approximately 0.022%. The sample consisted of naive CD4+ T cells from blood. Source of these receptors: a man aged 18 to 35 with type 1 diabetes. Each CDR3 is given with its conserved first and last residue. Each record gives: CDR3 DNA, CDR3 protein, clone size, V gene, J gene, D gene. D genes are given only for firm matches. Expanded clones get a size class; other rows say once, few or many, or leave the size out.

DNA: TGTGCCAGCAGGACACAAGGTGGCACAGATACGCAGTATTTT
CDR3: CASRTQGGTDTQYF
size: few
V: TRBV2
J: TRBJ2-3
D: NA

DNA: TGTGCCTGGAGTGTACGAGGGAACGAGCAGTACTTC
CDR3: CAWSVRGNEQYF
size: NA
V: TRBV30
J: TRBJ2-7
D: NA

DNA: TGCGCCAGCAGCCCCGGCATGGGGGAGACCCAGTACTTC
CDR3: CASSPGMGETQYF
size: few
V: TRBV4-1
J: TRBJ2-5
D: NA

DNA: TGTGCCAGCAGCTTAAGGGTCTACGAGCAGTACTTC
CDR3: CASSLRVYEQYF
size: NA
V: TRBV13
J: TRBJ2-7
D: NA

DNA: TGTGCCTGGAGTGCCGGGACCAGGGGCACTGAAGCTTTCTTT
CDR3: CAWSAGTRGTEAFF
size: NA
V: TRBV30
J: TRBJ1-1
D: NA

DNA: TGTGCCAGCAGTTCACAGGTCTACACTGAAGCTTTCTTT
CDR3: CASSSQVYTEAFF
size: NA
V: TRBV6-1
J: TRBJ1-1
D: NA

DNA: TGTGCCTGGGGACAGGGGTCGAACACCGGGGAGCTGTTTTTT
CDR3: CAWGQGSNTGELFF
size: NA
V: TRBV30
J: TRBJ2-2
D: TRBD1

DNA: TGTGCCTGGAATGGAGTAGATCGCTCACCCCTCCACTTT
CDR3: CAWNGVDRSPLHF
size: NA
V: TRBV30
J: TRBJ1-6
D: NA

DNA: TGTGCCAGCAGCTGGGACAGCACAGATACGCAGTATTTT
CDR3: CASSWDSTDTQYF
size: NA
V: TRBV7-2
J: TRBJ2-3
D: NA

DNA: TGTGCCTGGAGGGTTGTATGGTCAGCCGAAGCTTGGTATGGCTACACCTTC
CDR3: CAWRVVWSAEAWYGYTF
size: few
V: TRBV30
J: TRBJ1-2
D: NA

DNA: TGTGCCAGCAGCGTAGCTTCGGGGGTAATTAATGAAAAACTGTTTTTT
CDR3: CASSVASGVINEKLFF
size: NA
V: TRBV9
J: TRBJ1-4
D: NA

DNA: TGTGCCAGCAGCTTACGACAGTTAGAGACCCAGTACTTC
CDR3: CASSLRQLETQYF
size: few
V: TRBV7-3
J: TRBJ2-5
D: NA

DNA: TGCGCCAGCAGCTTGGAGGGGACACCCCTCCACTTT
CDR3: CASSLEGTPLHF
size: NA
V: TRBV5-1
J: TRBJ1-6
D: NA

DNA: TGCAGCGTCGTACAGGGGCCGGGCGAGCAGTACTTC
CDR3: CSVVQGPGEQYF
size: NA
V: TRBV29-1
J: TRBJ2-7
D: TRBD1

DNA: TGCGCCAGCAGCTTGCCGGGACGCACAGATACGCAGTATTTT
CDR3: CASSLPGRTDTQYF
size: few
V: TRBV5-1
J: TRBJ2-3
D: NA

DNA: TGTGCCAGCAGTGACGACAGGGGGCATAATTCACCCCTCCACTTT
CDR3: CASSDDRGHNSPLHF
size: few
V: TRBV27
J: TRBJ1-6
D: TRBD1

DNA: TGCGCCAGCAGCCTGGGACAGGGGGATTCACCCCTCCACTTT
CDR3: CASSLGQGDSPLHF
size: NA
V: TRBV4-1
J: TRBJ1-6
D: TRBD1